Below, 27 T cell receptor delta chains from the same sample are listed, as sequenced in a study of γδ T cells in repeated Plasmodium falciparum infection (dated by TCRdb to about 2021). The library was made by multiplex PCR. Sequencing used an Illumina MiSeq. With CATT, TCRdb called clones again from the public reads; duplicate DNA rows were later joined. The sample table shows roughly 90,000 delta-chain clones, and 0.98% are seen once. The top ten constitute 7.5% to 10% of the sample. For bulk TCR repertoire analysis, Vgamma9/Vdelta2+ and Vdelta2-negative gammadelta T cell populations were flow-sorted out of peripheral blood mononuclear cells. Sequenced: gamma-delta T cells from blood. These receptors were collected from a pool of human donors (malaria-infected and uninfected, not separated).

Points on this clone: TCRdb shows a much larger clone's protein in place of this DNA's translation, and the two differ at residues 14 and 16, likely through a read error; the protein shown is translated from the DNA. The rearrangement links TRDV2 to TRDJ1; no clear D gene. Here the J gene was assigned by germline matching of the DNA, as TCRdb has none. The germline V and J ends were trimmed by 2 bases and 8 bases, with 26 bases remaining between them. The CDR3 loop spans 17 amino acids. CDR1 is GEAIGNYY, CDR2 EKD, per germline. In DNA form, the CDR3 reads TGTGCCTGTGACAAGGTGGGTGACCCAAGTAGGAAAGCAAAACTCATCTTT. Encoded protein: CACDKVGDPSRKAKLIF.

This clone came up a few times. Translating this DNA gives a protein that differs at residue 10 from the TCRdb one, which belongs to a much larger clone; a read error is likely, and the protein shown is this translation. The chain employs TRDV1 and TRDJ1, with TRDD3 as a possible D gene (5 bases). Since TCRdb gives no J gene, matching the DNA to germline was used here to assign it. V was trimmed by 0 bases and J by 1 base, leaving 12 bases between them. In germline, CDR1 is TSWWSYY, CDR2 QGS. CDR3 size: 16 residues. The CDR3 reads CALGELPGGCTDKLIF. CDR3 in DNA: TGTGCTCTTGGGGAACTCCCCGGGGGTTGCACCGATAAACTCATCTTT.

This clone was detected a few times. A far larger clone differs by one base, so this is likely a read error. This specimen includes other DNA sequences encoding the same CDR3. This rearrangement joins TRDV3 to TRDJ1; D might be TRDD3 (5 bases). CDR1 is TVYSNPD, CDR2 GDNSRS, per germline (reference sequence). Deletions cut 3 bases from V and 6 bases from J, with 20 bases between. This CDR3 has 14 amino acids. Written as DNA, the CDR3 is TGTGCCTTCCTATATACTGGAAAGGGTAATAAACTCATCTTT. This sequence encodes CAFLYTGKGNKLIF.

Notes on this clone: The amino acid sequence in TCRdb belongs to a much larger clone and departs from this DNA's translation at residue 12, likely a sequencing read error; the sequence shown is translated from the DNA. CDR3 sequence (DNA): TGTGCCTGTGACACCGATAACGGTTCTGGGGATTACGGCCATCCCCTGGGTAAACTCATCTTT. The encoded protein is CACDTDNGSGDYGHPLGKLIF. This sequence joins TRDV2 and TRDJ1, with a possible D match to TRDD3 (6 bases). TCRdb records no J gene; here it was assigned by comparing the DNA to germline. CDR1 and CDR2 (germline): GEAIGNYY, EKD. V was shortened by 0 bases and J by 7 bases, with 35 bases between the two germline ends. There are 21 residues in the CDR3.

As for this clone: The protein TCRdb gives is from a much larger clone and does not agree with this DNA's translation at residue 18, likely a read error; the protein shown here comes from the DNA. No J gene call was made, and the V gene is TRDV1; the table's D call, TRDD3, was not checked against the DNA. CDR1 and CDR2 (germline): TSWWSYY, QGS. The CDR3 contains 19 residues. CDR3 residues: CALGELVSSVLGYTDKLTF. DNA for the CDR3: TGTGCTCTTGGGGAACTAGTCTCCTCTGTACTGGGGTACACCGATAAACTCACCTTT.

This clone turned up a few times. TCRdb attributes to this sequence the protein of a much larger clone, which differs from the DNA translation at residue 14; a read error is likely, and the protein displayed is translated from the DNA. J is TRDJ1 and V is TRDV2; D gene ambiguous. The J gene is absent in TCRdb and was assigned here via DNA matching to germline. This CDR3 spans 18 amino acids. Germline CDR1 reads GEAIGNYY; CDR2 reads EKD. The CDR3 protein is CACDTGRIGVGDTNKLIF. As DNA, the CDR3 is TGTGCCTGTGACACCGGTCGAATCGGGGTGGGAGACACCAATAAACTCATCTTT.

This clone was counted a few times. TCRdb assigns this DNA the protein of a much larger clone, which departs from its translation at residue 13; this likely reflects a read error, and the protein shown comes from translating the DNA. The chain employs TRDV1 and TRDJ1, with no clear D. Matching the DNA to germline supplied the J gene, which TCRdb does not give. Germline CDR1 and CDR2: TSWWSYY and QGS. The CDR3 is 16 amino acids. In nucleotides, the CDR3 is TGTGCTCTTGGGGAAATCAGAACGTACAACACCGATAGACTCATCTTT. The encoded protein is CALGEIRTYNTDRLIF.

This clone has only a few counts. TCRdb attributes to this sequence the protein of a much larger clone, which differs from the DNA translation at residue 5; a read error is likely, and the protein displayed is translated from the DNA. This rearrangement joins TRDV1 to TRDJ2, with 10 bases identical to TRDD3. Here the J gene came from matching the DNA to germline, since TCRdb omits it. This CDR3 has 19 amino acids. Germline V CDR1 and CDR2: TSWWSYY, QGS. V lost 5 bases to trimming and J lost 6 bases; unmatched junction nucleotides: 18. In DNA, the CDR3 is TGTGCTCTTGGGAGGGGGGGACCACGGGGGATACGAGGGGCAGCACAACTCTTCTTT. Translation gives CALGRGGPRGIRGAAQLFF.

A note on this clone: The amino acid sequence in TCRdb belongs to a much larger clone and departs from this DNA's translation at residue 12, likely a sequencing read error; the sequence shown is translated from the DNA. The V call is TRDV1, the J call TRDJ1; 10 bases align to TRDD3. No J segment appears in TCRdb, so it was assigned here by matching the sequence to germline. Losses at the gene ends were 2 bases for V and 0 bases for J; bases not matched to a gene: 27. CDR3 size: 24 residues. Per the germline V gene, CDR1 is TSWWSYY and CDR2 is QGS. This CDR3 is CALGESPTSSMHWGITPHTDKLIF. The DNA of the CDR3 is TGTGCTCTTGGGGAATCCCCAACCTCCTCGATGCACTGGGGGATCACCCCTCACACCGATAAACTCATCTTT.

As regards this clone: The TCRdb record carries a much larger clone's protein, which differs from this DNA's translation at residue 16; a read error is the likely cause, and the protein listed here is the DNA translation. V is TRDV2 and J is TRDJ1, with 9 positions matching TRDD3. The CDR3 has 18 amino acids. Germline CDR1 GEAIGNYY, CDR2 EKD. The CDR3 protein is CACDTGYWGTPYTDKHIF. CDR3 nucleotide sequence: TGTGCCTGTGACACCGGGTACTGGGGGACTCCGTACACCGATAAACACATCTTT.

Turning to this clone: TCRdb's listed protein matches a much larger clone and diverges from this DNA's translation at residue 21, likely through a read error; the protein shown comes from the DNA. The rearrangement uses TRDV2 and TRDJ1; TRDD3 aligns across 7 bases. CDR1 GEAIGNYY and CDR2 EKD come from the germline V gene. This CDR3 region has 23 residues. The CDR3 region is CACDPYTAGDREVRFAYTDKPIF. CDR3 DNA sequence: TGTGCCTGTGACCCATATACGGCTGGGGATAGAGAGGTACGGTTCGCGTACACCGATAAACCCATCTTT.

The sample holds many counts of this clone. The protein TCRdb gives is from a much larger clone and does not agree with this DNA's translation at residue 20, likely a read error; the protein shown here comes from the DNA. CDR3 bases: TGTGCTCTTGGGGAACTAGGGTTTCCTTCCTTCCTGGGGGGTTACACCGATAAACTCACCTTT. The encoded protein is CALGELGFPSFLGGYTDKLTF. The chain employs TRDV1 and TRDJ1, with D possibly being TRDD2 or TRDD3 (7 bases each). The length of the CDR3 is 21 residues. In germline, CDR1 is TSWWSYY, CDR2 QGS.

This clone was recorded at least ten times. The CDR3 loop reads CALGEPPTDWGPLIF. The CDR3 region has the DNA TGTGCTCTTGGGGAACCACCTACGGACTGGGGCCCCCTCATCTTT. V and J are TRDV1 and TRDJ1, with 7 bases that match TRDD3. In germline, CDR1 is TSWWSYY, CDR2 QGS. The CDR3 is 15 residues long. The V segment lost 1 base and the J segment 11 bases; nucleotides outside the gene matches: 13.

Notes on this clone: A read error is likely here: a far larger clone is one base away. Other nucleotide sequences from this sample produce the same CDR3. The rearrangement joins TRDV2 to TRDJ1; 10 nucleotides agree with TRDD3. Germline assignment: CDR1 GEAIGNYY and CDR2 EKD. The ends lost 3 bases at V and 0 bases at J; junction bases unmatched: 6. This CDR3 has 16 amino acids. CDR3 amino acids: CACDLFTGGYTDKLIF. The CDR3 nucleotides read TGTGCCTGTGACCTCTTTACTGGGGGATACACCGATAAACTCATCTTT.

The table lists this clone with many counts. A much larger clone sits a single nucleotide away, making a read error possible. The V call is TRDV2, the J call TRDJ1; a possible D gene is TRDD3 (6 bases). V dropped 0 bases and J dropped 0 bases, with 19 bases sitting between them. The CDR3 covers 18 residues. Germline lookup yields CDR1 GEAIGNYY and CDR2 EKD. This chain's CDR3 is CACDTDGGNSFYTDKLIF. Here the CDR3 DNA reads TGTGCCTGTGACACCGACGGGGGAAACTCCTTTTACACCGATAAACTCATCTTT.

The table lists this clone with a few counts. TCRdb shows a much larger clone's protein in place of this DNA's translation, and the two differ at residue 23, likely through a read error; the protein shown is translated from the DNA. The V gene is given as TRDV1, and no J gene call is available; the table gives TRDD3 as D, unverified against the DNA. Germline CDR1 and CDR2: TSWWSYY and QGS. This CDR3 is 25 amino acids long. The CDR3 DNA reads TGTGCTCTTGGGGAACTAAAGTCCCTACTCAATCCCCTGTACTGGGGGACCCTTTACACCGATAAACCCATCTTT. It yields the protein CALGELKSLLNPLYWGTLYTDKPIF.

A note on this clone: The TCRdb protein comes from a much larger clone and disagrees with this DNA's translation at residue 5, likely due to a read error; the protein given here is derived from the DNA. The CDR3 coding sequence is TGTGCTCTTGGGGGCCGCGGCCTTCCTACTTTTCTGGGGGATTGGAGGTCCTACACCGATAAACTCATCTTT. Translated: CALGGRGLPTFLGDWRSYTDKLIF. The V and J genes are TRDV1 and TRDJ1; D might be TRDD2 or TRDD3, each matching 9 bases. TCRdb offers no J gene call, so here the DNA was matched to germline to obtain one. Trimming left V 4 bases short and J 0 bases short, with 39 bases between. Germline V gives CDR1 TSWWSYY, CDR2 QGS. This CDR3 contains 24 residues.

This clone was observed a few times. TCRdb's entry gives the protein of a much larger clone, which mismatches this DNA's translation at residue 8, likely from a read error; the protein reported here is translated from the DNA. The rearrangement joins TRDV1 to TRDJ1; the match to TRDD3 covers 7 bases. This CDR3 has 18 amino acids. Germline V gene data show CDR1 as TSWWSYY and CDR2 as QGS. Trimming took 6 bases from V and 1 from J; bases not matched to a gene: 17. The CDR3, as DNA: TGTGCTCTTGGTAGTGCCTACTTGGGGATAATTATCACCGATAAACTCATCTTT. It translates to CALGSAYLGIIITDKLIF.

For this clone: This likely stems from a read error, as it lies one base from a far larger clone. Other DNA sequences within the sample encode an identical CDR3. J is TRDJ1 and V is TRDV1; TRDD3 is a possible D gene (6 bases). TCRdb leaves out the J gene; it was filled in here by matching the DNA to germline. V was trimmed by 3 bases and J by 0 bases, leaving 23 bases between them. CDR3 length equals 19 residues. The germline gives CDR1 TSWWSYY, CDR2 QGS. CDR3: CALGDPSRIPLPYTDKLIF. The CDR3 bases are TGTGCTCTTGGGGACCCCTCCCGGATACCCCTACCGTACACCGATAAACTCATCTTT.

This clone was observed many times. Other nucleotide sequences from this sample produce the same CDR3. The chain couples TRDV1 to TRDJ1; 10 bases fit TRDD3. The CDR3 consists of 19 residues. Germline V gives CDR1 TSWWSYY, CDR2 QGS. The junction had 18 bases not matched to a gene; V was cut back by 3 bases and J by 5 bases. The CDR3 bases are TGTGCTCTTGGGGATCCCGAATCTCCTTACTGGGGGATGTTTGATAAACTCATCTTT. This encodes CALGDPESPYWGMFDKLIF.

This chain joins TRDV1 and TRDJ1; 10 positions agree with TRDD3. The J gene is not listed in TCRdb, so it was assigned here from a DNA match to germline. In germline, CDR1 is TSWWSYY, CDR2 QGS. Unmatched junction bases numbered 10, after V lost 4 bases and J lost 2 bases. The CDR3 consists of 17 residues. In DNA form, the CDR3 reads TGTGCTCTTGGGGGCCTTTACTGGGGGATTATGACCGATAAACTCATCTTT. This codes for CALGGLYWGIMTDKLIF.

Points on this clone: The protein given by TCRdb reflects a much larger clone and differs at residue 6 from this DNA's translation, likely from a read error; the protein shown is the DNA's translation. The V and J genes are TRDV3 and TRDJ1; TRDD3 matches 11 bases. TCRdb offers no J gene call, so here the DNA was matched to germline to obtain one. Germline V CDR1 and CDR2: TVYSNPD, GDNSRS (reference sequence). V shed 4 bases, J shed 3 bases, and the junction held 13 bases outside the gene matches. The CDR3 spans 16 residues. The CDR3 protein is CASGPCWGIQPDKLIF. In nucleotides, the CDR3 is TGTGCCTCGGGGCCATGCTGGGGGATACAACCCGATAAACTCATCTTT.

Regarding this clone: The TCRdb record carries a much larger clone's protein, which differs from this DNA's translation at residue 3; a read error is the likely cause, and the protein listed here is the DNA translation. This rearrangement joins TRDV1 to TRDJ1, with 10 bases aligning to TRDD3. TCRdb is silent on the J gene; assignment here came from matching the DNA to germline. CDR1 is TSWWSYY, CDR2 QGS, per germline. This CDR3 has 19 residues. CDR3 loop: CAPGEPSSFLKGGYDTLIF. The CDR3 region has the DNA TGTGCTCCTGGGGAACCCTCATCCTTCCTAAAGGGGGGATACGATACACTCATCTTT.

The sample holds a few counts of this clone. The protein recorded in TCRdb matches a much larger clone and deviates from this DNA's translation at residue 11, suggesting a read error; the protein here is obtained by translating the DNA. This chain uses TRDV1 with TRDJ1; no definite D call. The CDR3 runs to 12 residues. The V gene's germline CDR1 is TSWWSYY and CDR2 QGS. This chain's CDR3 is CALGERGHKLTF. The CDR3 DNA follows: TGTGCTCTTGGGGAACGGGGCCACAAACTCACCTTT.

Many counts were recorded for this clone. TCRdb's protein for this DNA is that of a much larger clone and differs from the translation at residue 5, likely a read error; the protein shown is the DNA translation. V usage is TRDV1 and J usage is TRDJ1; 13 bases map to TRDD3. The junction had 20 bases not matched to a gene; V was cut back by 4 bases and J by 0 bases. The CDR3 sequence is 22 residues long. CDR1 and CDR2 from the germline V gene are TSWWSYY and QGS. CDR3 DNA: TGTGCTCTTGGGGGACTGGGATCAAGTCGTACTGGGGGATACGTCGACACCGATAAACTCATCTTT. This translates into CALGGLGSSRTGGYVDTDKLIF.

This clone has only a few counts. TCRdb assigns this DNA the protein of a much larger clone, which departs from its translation at residue 11; this likely reflects a read error, and the protein shown comes from translating the DNA. This chain uses TRDV2 with TRDJ1; 8 nucleotides agree with TRDD3. TCRdb is silent on the J gene; assignment here came from matching the DNA to germline. The CDR3 is 19 amino acids. The V and J ends lost 4 bases and 0 bases, in that order; junction bases with no gene match: 18. Germline CDR1 reads GEAIGNYY; CDR2 reads EKD. The CDR3 sequence is CACEPPLGVFRNNTDKLIF. The CDR3 DNA sequence: TGTGCCTGTGAGCCTCCACTGGGGGTCTTCAGGAATAACACCGATAAACTCATCTTT.

This clone was recorded a few times. TCRdb's protein, taken from a much larger clone, differs from this DNA's translation at residue 4, likely owing to a read error; the protein displayed comes from the DNA. The rearrangement uses TRDV2 and TRDJ1; D remains ambiguous. The J gene, missing from TCRdb, was assigned here through DNA to germline matching. Germline lookup yields CDR1 GEAIGNYY and CDR2 EKD. The CDR3 spans 16 residues. The CDR3 region has the DNA TGTGCCTGTGTCACCGTGGAGGTCCAGTACACCGATAAACTCATCTTT. Protein product: CACVTVEVQYTDKLIF.